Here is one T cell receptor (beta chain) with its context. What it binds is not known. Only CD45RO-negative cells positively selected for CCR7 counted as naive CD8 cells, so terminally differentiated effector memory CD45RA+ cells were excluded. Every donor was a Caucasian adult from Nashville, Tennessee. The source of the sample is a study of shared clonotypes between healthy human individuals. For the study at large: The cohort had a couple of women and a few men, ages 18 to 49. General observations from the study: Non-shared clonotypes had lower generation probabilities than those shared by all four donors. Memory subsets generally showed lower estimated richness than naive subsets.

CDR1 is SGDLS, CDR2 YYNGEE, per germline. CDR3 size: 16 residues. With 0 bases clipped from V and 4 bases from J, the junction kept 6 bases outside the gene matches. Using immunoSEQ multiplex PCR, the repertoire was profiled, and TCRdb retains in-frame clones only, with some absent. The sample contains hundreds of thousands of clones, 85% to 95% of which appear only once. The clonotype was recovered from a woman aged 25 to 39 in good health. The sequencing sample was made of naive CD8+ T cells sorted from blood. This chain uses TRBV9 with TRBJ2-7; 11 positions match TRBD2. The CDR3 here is CASSVGSSGRDYEQYF. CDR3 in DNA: TGTGCCAGCAGCGTAGGGAGTAGCGGGAGGGATTACGAGCAGTACTTC.